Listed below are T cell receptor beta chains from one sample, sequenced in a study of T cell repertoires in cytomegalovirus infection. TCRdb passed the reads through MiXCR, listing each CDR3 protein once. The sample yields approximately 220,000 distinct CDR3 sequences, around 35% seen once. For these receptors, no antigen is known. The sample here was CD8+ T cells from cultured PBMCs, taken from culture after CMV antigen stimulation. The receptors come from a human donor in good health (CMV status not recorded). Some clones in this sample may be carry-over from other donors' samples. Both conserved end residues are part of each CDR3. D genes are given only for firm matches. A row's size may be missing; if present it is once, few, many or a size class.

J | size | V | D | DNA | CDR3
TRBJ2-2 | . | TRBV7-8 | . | TGTGCCAGCAGCAGACTCCCCGGGCCGAACACCGGGGAGCTGTTTTTT | CASSRLPGPNTGELFF
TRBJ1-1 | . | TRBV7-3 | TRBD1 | TGTGCCAGCAGCCCAGGGGGGAGGAACACTGAAGCTTTCTTT | CASSPGGRNTEAFF
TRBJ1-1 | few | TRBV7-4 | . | TGTGCCAGCAGCTCAGGCGCCATGAACACTGAAGCTTTCTTT | CASSSGAMNTEAFF
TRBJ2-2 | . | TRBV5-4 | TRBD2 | TGTGCCAGCAATCCTGGACTAGCGGGGCCGAACACCGGGGAGCTGTTTTTT | CASNPGLAGPNTGELFF
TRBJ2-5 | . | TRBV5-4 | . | TGTGCCAGCAGCTTGGAGTTGGGGACCGGGGAGACCCAGTACTTC | CASSLELGTGETQYF
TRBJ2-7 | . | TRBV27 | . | TGTGCCAGCAGTTTTTCGCAGGGGACCTACGAGCAGTACTTC | CASSFSQGTYEQYF
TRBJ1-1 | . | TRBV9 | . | TGTGCCAGCAGCGTAGACCAGGGCACTGAAGCTTTCTTT | CASSVDQGTEAFF
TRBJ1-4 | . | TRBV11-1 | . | TGTGCCAGCAGCTCCGGGGCGGAAAAACTGTTTTTT | CASSSGAEKLFF
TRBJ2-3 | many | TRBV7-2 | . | TGTGCCAGCAGCTTTGTGGGTAGCACAGATACGCAGTATTTT | CASSFVGSTDTQYF
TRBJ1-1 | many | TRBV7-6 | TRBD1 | TGTGCCAGCAGCTTGGAGGACAGGGGTACTGAAGCTTTCTTT | CASSLEDRGTEAFF
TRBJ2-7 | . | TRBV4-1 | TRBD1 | TGCGCCAGCAGCCAAGATAACAGGGGGCTCGAGCAGTACTTC | CASSQDNRGLEQYF
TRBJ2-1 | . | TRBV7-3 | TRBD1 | TGTGCCAGCAGCGTTCGGGACAGGGGTGGAGAGCAGTTCTTC | CASSVRDRGGEQFF
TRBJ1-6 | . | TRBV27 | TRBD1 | TGTGCCAGCAGTCCCCAGGACAGGCTTCATTCACCCCTCCACTTT | CASSPQDRLHSPLHF
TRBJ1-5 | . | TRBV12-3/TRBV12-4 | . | TGTGCCAGCAATCCGGGGGCCGCGGGGGTTAGCAATCAGCCCCAGCATTTT | CASNPGAAGVSNQPQHF
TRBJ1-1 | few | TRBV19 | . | TGTGCCAGTAGCCACGGAAGGACTGAAGCTTTCTTT | CASSHGRTEAFF
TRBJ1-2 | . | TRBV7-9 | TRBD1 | TGTGCCAGCAGCATAGGACAGGGGAATGGCTACACCTTC | CASSIGQGNGYTF
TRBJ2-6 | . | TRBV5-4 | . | TGTGCCAGCAGAAGGCCGGGGGCCAACGTCCTGACTTTC | CASRRPGANVLTF
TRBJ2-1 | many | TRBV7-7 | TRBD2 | TGTGCTAGCAGCTTAGGTCTAGCGGGAGGCGATGAGCAGTTCTTC | CASSLGLAGGDEQFF
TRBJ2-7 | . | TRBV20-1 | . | TGCAGTGCTCACCCCCCGGACCAGAGCTCCTACGAGCAGTACTTC | CSAHPPDQSSYEQYF
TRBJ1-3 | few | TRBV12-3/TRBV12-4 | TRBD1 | TGTGCCAGCAGCGGACTACAGGGGGCGACGGGAAACACCATATATTTT | CASSGLQGATGNTIYF
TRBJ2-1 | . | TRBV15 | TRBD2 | TGTGCCACCAGCACTATAGCGGGGCTTTCCTACAATGAGCAGTTCTTC | CATSTIAGLSYNEQFF
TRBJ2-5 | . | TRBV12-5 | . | TGTGCTAGTGGCCAGGGGTTTAGGGAGACCCAGTACTTC | CASGQGFRETQYF
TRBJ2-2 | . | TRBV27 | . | TGTGCCAGCAGTTTATTCGGGTACACCGGGGAGCTGTTTTTT | CASSLFGYTGELFF
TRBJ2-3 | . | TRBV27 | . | TGTGCCAGCAGTATTAGCGAAGGCACAGATACGCAGTATTTT | CASSISEGTDTQYF
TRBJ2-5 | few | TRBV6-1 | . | TGTGCCAGCAACTCGAGAGCGGTACAAGAGACCCAGTACTTC | CASNSRAVQETQYF
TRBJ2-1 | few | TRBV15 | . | TGTGCCACCAGCAGACTCTCGGGTCTAGGCTATGAGCAGTTCTTC | CATSRLSGLGYEQFF
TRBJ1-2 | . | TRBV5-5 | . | TGTGCCAGCAGCTTGATCCCCGCCTATGGCTACACCTTC | CASSLIPAYGYTF
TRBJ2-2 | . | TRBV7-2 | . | TGTGCCAGCAGCTTGGAGGGTGGCACCGGGGAGCTGTTTTTT | CASSLEGGTGELFF
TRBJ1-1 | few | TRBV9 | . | TGTGCCAGCAGCGTCAGCAGCCAGACCCCCAACACTGAAGCTTTCTTT | CASSVSSQTPNTEAFF
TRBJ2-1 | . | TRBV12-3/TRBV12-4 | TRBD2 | TGTGCCAGCTCCGGGACTAGCGGGCGAGGTGAGCAGTTCTTC | CASSGTSGRGEQFF
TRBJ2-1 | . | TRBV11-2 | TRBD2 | TGTGCCAGCAGCGTAGGACTAGCGGGGGGATATGAGCAGTTCTTC | CASSVGLAGGYEQFF
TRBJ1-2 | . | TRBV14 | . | TGTGCCAGCAGCCAAGAAAGGAGGCCAGTAGATGGCTACACCTTC | CASSQERRPVDGYTF
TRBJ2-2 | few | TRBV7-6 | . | TGTGCCAGCAGCTTAGCTACAGAAGGGAACGGGGAGCTGTTTTTT | CASSLATEGNGELFF
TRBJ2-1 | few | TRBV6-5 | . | TGTGCCAGCAGTTACTCTAGGGCAGGGATATCCAATGAGCAGTTCTTC | CASSYSRAGISNEQFF
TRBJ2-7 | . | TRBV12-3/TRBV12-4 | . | TGTGCCAGCAGCTCGTCGGGTGTCGAGCAGTACTTC | CASSSSGVEQYF
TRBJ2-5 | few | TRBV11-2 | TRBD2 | TGTGCCAGCAGCTTAGGGATCGGGGGGGCAGGAGAGACCCAGTACTTC | CASSLGIGGAGETQYF
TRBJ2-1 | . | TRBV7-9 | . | TGTGCCAGCAGCCTAAGGGGCGATCCCTACAATGAGCAGTTCTTC | CASSLRGDPYNEQFF